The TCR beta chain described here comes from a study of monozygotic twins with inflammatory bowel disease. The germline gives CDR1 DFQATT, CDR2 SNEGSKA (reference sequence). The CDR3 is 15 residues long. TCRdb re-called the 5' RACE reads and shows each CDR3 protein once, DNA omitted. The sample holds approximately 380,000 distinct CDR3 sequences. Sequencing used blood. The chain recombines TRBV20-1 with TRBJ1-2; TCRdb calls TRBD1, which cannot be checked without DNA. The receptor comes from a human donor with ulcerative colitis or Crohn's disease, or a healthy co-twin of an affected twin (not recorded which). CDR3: CSARERTGETYGYTF.